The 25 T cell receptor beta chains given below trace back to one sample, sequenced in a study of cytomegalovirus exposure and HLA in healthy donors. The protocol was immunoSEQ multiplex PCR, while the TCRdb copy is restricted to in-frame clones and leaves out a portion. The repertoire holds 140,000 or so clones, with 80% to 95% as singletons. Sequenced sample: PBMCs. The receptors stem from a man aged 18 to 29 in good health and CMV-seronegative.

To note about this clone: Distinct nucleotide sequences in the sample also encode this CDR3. CDR3 in amino acids: CASSLGGGTEAFF. CDR3 bases: TGTGCCAGCAGTTTAGGGGGAGGCACTGAAGCTTTCTTT. J is TRBJ1-1 and V is TRBV27, with D perhaps TRBD1 (5 bases). The CDR3 runs 13 residues. Germline lookup yields CDR1 MNHEY and CDR2 SMNVEV (reference sequence). The V end was cut by 2 bases, the J end by 4 bases, with 8 bases between.

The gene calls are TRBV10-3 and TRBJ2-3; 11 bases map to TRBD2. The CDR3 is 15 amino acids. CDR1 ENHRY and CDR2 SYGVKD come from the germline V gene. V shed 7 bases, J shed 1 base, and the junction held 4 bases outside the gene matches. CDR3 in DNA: TGTGCCATCACCTCGGGACTAGCGGGCACAGATACGCAGTATTTT. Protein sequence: CAITSGLAGTDTQYF.

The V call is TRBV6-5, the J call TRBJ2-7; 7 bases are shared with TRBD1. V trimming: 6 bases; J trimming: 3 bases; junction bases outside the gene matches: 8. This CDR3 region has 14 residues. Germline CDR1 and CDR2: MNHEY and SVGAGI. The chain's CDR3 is CASSSPYRGYEQYF. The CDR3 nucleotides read TGTGCCAGCAGCTCCCCGTACAGGGGCTACGAGCAGTACTTC.

The CDR3 DNA is TGTGCCAGCAGCCCAAGGGTGGACAGAAAGTACGAGCAGTACGTC. It is translated as CASSPRVDRKYEQYV. The chain couples TRBV7-8 to TRBJ2-7; a weak D match, TRBD1 (6 bases). The CDR3 is 15 residues long. The ends were cut back, 5 bases at V and 4 bases at J, with 18 bases in the middle. Germline CDR1 reads SGHVS; CDR2 reads FQNEAQ.

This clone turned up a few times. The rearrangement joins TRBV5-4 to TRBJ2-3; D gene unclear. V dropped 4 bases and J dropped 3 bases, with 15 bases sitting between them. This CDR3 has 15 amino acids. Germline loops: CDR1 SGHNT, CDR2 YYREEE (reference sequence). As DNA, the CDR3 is TGTGCCAGCAGCACCGGCCAGGTTGGGACAGATACGCAGTATTTT. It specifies CASSTGQVGTDTQYF.

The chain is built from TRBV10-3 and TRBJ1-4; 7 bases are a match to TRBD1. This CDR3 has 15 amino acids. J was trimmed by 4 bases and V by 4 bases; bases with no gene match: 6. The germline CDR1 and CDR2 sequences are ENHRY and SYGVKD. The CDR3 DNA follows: TGTGCCATCAGTGGAAACACAGGGGATAATGAAAAACTGTTTTTT. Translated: CAISGNTGDNEKLFF.

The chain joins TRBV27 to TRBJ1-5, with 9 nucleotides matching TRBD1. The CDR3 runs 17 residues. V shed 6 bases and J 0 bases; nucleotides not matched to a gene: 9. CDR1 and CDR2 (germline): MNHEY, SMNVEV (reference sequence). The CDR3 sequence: CASSPPLTGGSNQPQHF. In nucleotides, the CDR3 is TGTGCCAGCAGCCCTCCCCTGACAGGGGGTAGCAATCAGCCCCAGCATTTT.

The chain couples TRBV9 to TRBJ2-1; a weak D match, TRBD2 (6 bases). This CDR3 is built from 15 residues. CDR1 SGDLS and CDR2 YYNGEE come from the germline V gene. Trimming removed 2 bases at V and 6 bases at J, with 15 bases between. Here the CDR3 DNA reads TGTGCCAGCAGCGTGGGACTCTCCGGGGGCAATGAGCAGTTCTTC. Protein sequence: CASSVGLSGGNEQFF.

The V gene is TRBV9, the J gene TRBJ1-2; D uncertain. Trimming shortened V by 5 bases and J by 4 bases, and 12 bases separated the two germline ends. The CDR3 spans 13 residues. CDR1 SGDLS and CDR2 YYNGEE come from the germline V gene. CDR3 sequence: CASSPTDSYGYTF. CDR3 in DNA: TGTGCCAGCAGTCCGACGGACTCCTATGGCTACACCTTC.

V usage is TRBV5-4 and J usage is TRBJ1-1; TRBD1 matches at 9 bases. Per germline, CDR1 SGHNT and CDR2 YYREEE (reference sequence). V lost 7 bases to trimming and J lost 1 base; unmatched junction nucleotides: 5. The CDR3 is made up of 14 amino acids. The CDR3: CASGYRGRNTEAFF. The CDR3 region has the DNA TGTGCCAGCGGTTACAGGGGGCGGAACACTGAAGCTTTCTTT. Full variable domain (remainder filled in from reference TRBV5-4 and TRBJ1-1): ETGVTQSPTHLIKTRGQQVTLRCSSQSGHNTVSWYQQALGQGPQFIFQYYREEENGRGNFPPRFSGLQFPNYSSELNVNALELDDSALYLCASGYRGRNTEAFFGQGTRLTVV.

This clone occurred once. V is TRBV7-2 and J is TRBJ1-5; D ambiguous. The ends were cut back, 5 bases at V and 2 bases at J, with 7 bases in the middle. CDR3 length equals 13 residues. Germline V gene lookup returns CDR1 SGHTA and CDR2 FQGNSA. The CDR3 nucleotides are TGTGCCAGCAGCGGACTAGGCAATCAGCCCCAGCATTTT. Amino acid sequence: CASSGLGNQPQHF.

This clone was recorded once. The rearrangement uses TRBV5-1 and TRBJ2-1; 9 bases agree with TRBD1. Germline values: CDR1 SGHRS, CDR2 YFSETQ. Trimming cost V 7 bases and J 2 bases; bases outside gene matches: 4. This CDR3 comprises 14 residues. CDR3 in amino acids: CASQTGGPYNEQFF. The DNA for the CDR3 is TGCGCCAGCCAGACAGGGGGTCCCTACAATGAGCAGTTCTTC.

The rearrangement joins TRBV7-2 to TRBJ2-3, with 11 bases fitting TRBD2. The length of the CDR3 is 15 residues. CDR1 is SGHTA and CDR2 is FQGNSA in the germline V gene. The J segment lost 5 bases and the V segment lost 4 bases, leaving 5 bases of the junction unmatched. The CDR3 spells CASSSGLAERDTQYF. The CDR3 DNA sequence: TGTGCCAGCAGCTCGGGACTAGCGGAAAGAGATACGCAGTATTTT. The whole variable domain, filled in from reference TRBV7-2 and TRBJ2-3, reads GAGVSQSPSNKVTEKGKDVELRCDPISGHTALYWYRQSLGQGLEFLIYFQGNSAPDKSGLPSDRFSAERTGGSVSTLTIQRTQQEDSAVYLCASSSGLAERDTQYFGPGTRLTVL.

CDR3 residues: CASSQGVGGPYNEQFF. The CDR3 DNA is TGCGCCAGCAGCCAAGGAGTCGGGGGGCCCTACAATGAGCAGTTCTTC. The chain recombines TRBV4-1 with TRBJ2-1; possible D gene TRBD2, 7 bases. Trimming removed 1 base from V and 2 bases from J, with 12 bases in between. Per the germline V gene, CDR1 is MGHRA and CDR2 is YSYEKL. The CDR3 length is 16 residues.

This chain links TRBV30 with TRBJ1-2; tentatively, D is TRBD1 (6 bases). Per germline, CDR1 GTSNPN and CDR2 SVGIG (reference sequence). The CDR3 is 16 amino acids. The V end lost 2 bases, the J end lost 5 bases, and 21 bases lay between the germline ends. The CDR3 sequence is CAWSSTLRQEEYGYTF. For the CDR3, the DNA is TGTGCCTGGAGTTCGACCCTTAGACAGGAGGAATATGGCTACACCTTC.

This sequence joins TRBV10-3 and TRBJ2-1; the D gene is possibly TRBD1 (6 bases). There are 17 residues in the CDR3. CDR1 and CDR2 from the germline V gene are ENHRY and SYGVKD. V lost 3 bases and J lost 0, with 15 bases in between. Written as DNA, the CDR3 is TGTGCCATCAGTGACCGGACAGATTCAAGCTCCTACAATGAGCAGTTCTTC. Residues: CAISDRTDSSSYNEQFF.

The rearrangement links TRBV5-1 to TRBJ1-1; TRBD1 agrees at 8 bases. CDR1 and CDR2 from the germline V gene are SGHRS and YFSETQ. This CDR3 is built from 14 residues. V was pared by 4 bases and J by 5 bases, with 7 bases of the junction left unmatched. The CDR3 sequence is CASSGGQGGTEAFF. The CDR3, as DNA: TGCGCCAGCAGCGGCGGACAGGGCGGGACTGAAGCTTTCTTT.

The CDR3: CASSLGEGREAFF. As DNA, the CDR3 is TGTGCCAGCAGCTTGGGGGAGGGACGGGAAGCTTTCTTT. The V gene is TRBV5-6, the J gene TRBJ1-1; TRBD1 might be the D (5 bases). Germline CDR1 SGHDT, CDR2 YYEEEE. CDR3 size: 13 residues. Between the trimmed V and J ends, which lost 0 bases and 8 bases, there was a span of 11 bases. The full variable domain, in which reference TRBV5-6 and TRBJ1-1 provide the parts outside the CDR3, is DAGVTQSPTHLIKTRGQQVTLRCSPKSGHDTVSWYQQALGQGPQFIFQYYEEEERQRGNFPDRFSGHQFPNYSSELNVNALLLGDSALYLCASSLGEGREAFFGQGTRLTVV.

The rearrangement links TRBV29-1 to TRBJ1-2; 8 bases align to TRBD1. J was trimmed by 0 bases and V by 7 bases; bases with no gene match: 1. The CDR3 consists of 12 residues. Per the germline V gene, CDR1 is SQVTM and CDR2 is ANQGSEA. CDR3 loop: CSGTGTNYGYTF. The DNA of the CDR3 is TGCAGCGGGACAGGGACTAACTATGGCTACACCTTC. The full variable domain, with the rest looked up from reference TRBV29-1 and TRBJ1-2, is SAVISQKPSRDICQRGTSLTIQCQVDSQVTMMFWYRQQPGQSLTLIATANQGSEATYESGFVIDKFPISRPNLTFSTLTVSNMSPEDSSIYLCSGTGTNYGYTFGSGTRLTVV.

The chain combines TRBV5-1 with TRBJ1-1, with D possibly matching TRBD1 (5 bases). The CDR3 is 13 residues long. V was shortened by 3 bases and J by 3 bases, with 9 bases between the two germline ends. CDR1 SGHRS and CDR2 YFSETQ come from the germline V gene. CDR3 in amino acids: CASSWGSDTEAFF. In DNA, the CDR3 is TGCGCCAGCAGCTGGGGCTCGGACACTGAAGCTTTCTTT. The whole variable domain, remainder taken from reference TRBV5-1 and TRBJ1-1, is KAGVTQTPRYLIKTRGQQVTLSCSPISGHRSVSWYQQTPGQGLQFLFEYFSETQRNKGNFPGRFSGRQFSNSRSEMNVSTLELGDSALYLCASSWGSDTEAFFGQGTRLTVV.

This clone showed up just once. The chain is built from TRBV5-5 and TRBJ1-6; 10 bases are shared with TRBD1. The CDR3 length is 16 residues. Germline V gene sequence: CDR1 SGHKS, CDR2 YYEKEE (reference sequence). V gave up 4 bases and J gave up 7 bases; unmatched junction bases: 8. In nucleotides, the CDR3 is TGTGCCAGCAGCCAACCTCCGGGACAGGGGAATTCACCCCTCCACTTT. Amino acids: CASSQPPGQGNSPLHF.

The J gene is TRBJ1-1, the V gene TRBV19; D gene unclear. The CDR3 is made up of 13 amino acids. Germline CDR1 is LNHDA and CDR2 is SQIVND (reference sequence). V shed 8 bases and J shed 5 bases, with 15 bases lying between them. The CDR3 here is CASGLRARTEAFF. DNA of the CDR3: TGTGCCAGTGGGTTGAGGGCGCGGACTGAAGCTTTCTTT. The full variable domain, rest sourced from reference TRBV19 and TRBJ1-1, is DGGITQSPKYLFRKEGQNVTLSCEQNLNHDAMYWYRQDPGQGLRLIYYSQIVNDFQKGDIAEGYSVSREKKESFPLTVTSAQKNPTAFYLCASGLRARTEAFFGQGTRLTVV.

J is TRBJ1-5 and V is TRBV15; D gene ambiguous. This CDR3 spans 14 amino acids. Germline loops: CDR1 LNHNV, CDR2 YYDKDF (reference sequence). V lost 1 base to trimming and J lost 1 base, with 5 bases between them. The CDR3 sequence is CATSRVLSNQPQHF. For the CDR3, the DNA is TGTGCCACCAGCAGAGTACTGAGCAATCAGCCCCAGCATTTT.

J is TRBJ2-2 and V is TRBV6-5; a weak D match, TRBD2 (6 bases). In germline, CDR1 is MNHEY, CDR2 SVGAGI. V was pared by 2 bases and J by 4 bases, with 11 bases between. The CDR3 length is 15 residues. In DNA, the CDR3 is TGTGCCAGCAGTTACGAGGGACTGGCCACCGGGGAGCTGTTTTTT. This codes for CASSYEGLATGELFF.

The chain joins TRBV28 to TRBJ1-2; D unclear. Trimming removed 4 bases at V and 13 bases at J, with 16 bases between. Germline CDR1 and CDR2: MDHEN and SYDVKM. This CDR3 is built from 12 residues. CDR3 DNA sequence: TGTGCCAGCAGTTCGCCGACCCTCTGGAGCACCTTC. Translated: CASSSPTLWSTF.